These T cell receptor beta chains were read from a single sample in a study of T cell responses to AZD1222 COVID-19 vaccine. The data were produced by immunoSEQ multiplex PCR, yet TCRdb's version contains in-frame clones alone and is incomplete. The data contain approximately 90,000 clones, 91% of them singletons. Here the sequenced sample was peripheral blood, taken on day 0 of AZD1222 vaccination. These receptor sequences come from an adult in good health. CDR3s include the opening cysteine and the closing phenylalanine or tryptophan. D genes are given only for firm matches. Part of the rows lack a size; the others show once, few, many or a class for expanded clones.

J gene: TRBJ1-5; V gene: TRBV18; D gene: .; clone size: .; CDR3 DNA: TGTGCCAGCTCACCACCGGGCAGTACCAATCAGCCCCAGCATTTT; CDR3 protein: CASSPPGSTNQPQHF
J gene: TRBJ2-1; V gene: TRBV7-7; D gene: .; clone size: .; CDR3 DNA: TGTGCTAGCAGCCCCCTGGGGGGGCGGTACAATGAGCAGTTCTTC; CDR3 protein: CASSPLGGRYNEQFF
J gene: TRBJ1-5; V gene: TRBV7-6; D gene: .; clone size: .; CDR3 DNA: TGTGCCAGCAGCCCCGCGGGCAGGGAAAGCAATCAGCCCCAGCATTTT; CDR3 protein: CASSPAGRESNQPQHF
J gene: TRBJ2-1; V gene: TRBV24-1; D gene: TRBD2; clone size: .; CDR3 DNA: TGTGCCACCAGTGATTTTCTAGCGGGAGAACACAATGAGCAGTTCTTC; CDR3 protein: CATSDFLAGEHNEQFF
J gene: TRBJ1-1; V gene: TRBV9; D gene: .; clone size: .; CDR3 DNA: TGTGCCAGCAGCGTGGGCCCCTTGTCGGGAAACACTGAAGCTTTCTTT; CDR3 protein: CASSVGPLSGNTEAFF
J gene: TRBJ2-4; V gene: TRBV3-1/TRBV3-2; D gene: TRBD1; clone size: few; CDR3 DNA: TGTGCCAGCAGCCTGACAGGGGGCGCGAACATTCAGTACTTC; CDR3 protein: CASSLTGGANIQYF
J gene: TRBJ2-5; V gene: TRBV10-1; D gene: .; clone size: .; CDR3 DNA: TGCGCCAGCAGCGATGACCAAGAGACCCAGTACTTC; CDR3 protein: CASSDDQETQYF
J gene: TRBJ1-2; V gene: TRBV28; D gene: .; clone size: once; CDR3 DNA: TGTGCCAGCACTAGAACAGGGAGGGGCTACACCTTC; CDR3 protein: CASTRTGRGYTF
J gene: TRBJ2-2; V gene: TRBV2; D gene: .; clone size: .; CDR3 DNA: TGTGCCAGCAGAGACAGGTCCGACACCGGGGAGCTGTTTTTT; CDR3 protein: CASRDRSDTGELFF
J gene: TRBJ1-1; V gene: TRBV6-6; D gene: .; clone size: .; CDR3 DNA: TGTGCCAGCAAGGATCAGGGAGGAAACACTGAAGCTTTCTTT; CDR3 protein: CASKDQGGNTEAFF
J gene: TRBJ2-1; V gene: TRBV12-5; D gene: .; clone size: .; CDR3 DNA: TGTGCTAGTGGTTTGGTATGGACAAGCCACAATGAGCAGTTCTTC; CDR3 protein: CASGLVWTSHNEQFF
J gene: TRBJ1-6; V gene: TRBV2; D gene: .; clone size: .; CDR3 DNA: TGTGCCAGCAGTGAGAGGGGGATAGATAATTCACCCCTCCACTTT; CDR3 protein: CASSERGIDNSPLHF
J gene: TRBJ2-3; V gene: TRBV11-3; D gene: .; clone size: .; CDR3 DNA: TGTGCCAGCAGCTTATACAGCACAGATACGCAGTATTTT; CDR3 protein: CASSLYSTDTQYF
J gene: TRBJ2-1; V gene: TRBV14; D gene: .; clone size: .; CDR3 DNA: TGTGCCAGCAGCCCGCGTGGACCGAATGAGCAGTTCTTC; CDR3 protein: CASSPRGPNEQFF
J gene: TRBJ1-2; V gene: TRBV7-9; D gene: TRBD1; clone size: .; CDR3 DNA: TGTGCCAGCAGCTTTCCGACAGGGAACTATGGCTACACCTTC; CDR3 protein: CASSFPTGNYGYTF
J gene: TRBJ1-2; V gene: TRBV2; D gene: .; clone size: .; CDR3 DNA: TGTGCCAGCAGTGAAAGGACACCGACCTATGGCTACACCTTC; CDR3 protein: CASSERTPTYGYTF
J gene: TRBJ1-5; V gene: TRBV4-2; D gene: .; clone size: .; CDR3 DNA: TGTGCCAGCAGCCAAGATTTCGGGGGAATACAGCCCCAGCATTTT; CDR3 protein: CASSQDFGGIQPQHF